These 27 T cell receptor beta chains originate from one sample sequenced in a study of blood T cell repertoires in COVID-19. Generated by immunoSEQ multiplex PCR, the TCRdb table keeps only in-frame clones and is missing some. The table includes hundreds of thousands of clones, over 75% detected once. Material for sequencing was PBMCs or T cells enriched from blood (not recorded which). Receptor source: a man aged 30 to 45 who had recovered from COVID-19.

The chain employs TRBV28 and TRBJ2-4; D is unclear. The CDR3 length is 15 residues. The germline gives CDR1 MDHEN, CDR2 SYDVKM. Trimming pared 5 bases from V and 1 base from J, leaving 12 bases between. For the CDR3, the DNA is TGTGCCAGCAGTCCGGCAGAGGCGGCCAAAAACATTCAGTACTTC. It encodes CASSPAEAAKNIQYF.

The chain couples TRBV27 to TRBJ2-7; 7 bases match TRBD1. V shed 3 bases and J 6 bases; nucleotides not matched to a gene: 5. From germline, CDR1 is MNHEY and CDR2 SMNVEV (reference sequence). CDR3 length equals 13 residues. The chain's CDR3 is CASSFSKGAEQYF. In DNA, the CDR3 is TGTGCCAGCAGTTTCTCGAAGGGGGCCGAGCAGTACTTC.

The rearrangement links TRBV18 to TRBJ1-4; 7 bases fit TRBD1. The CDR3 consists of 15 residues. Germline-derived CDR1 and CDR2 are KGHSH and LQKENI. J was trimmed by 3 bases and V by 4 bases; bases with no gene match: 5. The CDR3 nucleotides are TGTGCCAGCTCACTCTTCCAGGGGGCTAATGAAAAACTGTTTTTT. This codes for CASSLFQGANEKLFF.

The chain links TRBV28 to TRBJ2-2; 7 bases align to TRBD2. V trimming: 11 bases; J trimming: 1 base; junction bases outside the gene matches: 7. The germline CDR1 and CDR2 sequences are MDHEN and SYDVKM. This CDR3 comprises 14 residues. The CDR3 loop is CAATGTMNTGELFF. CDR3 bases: TGTGCCGCCACCGGGACTATGAACACCGGGGAGCTGTTTTTT.

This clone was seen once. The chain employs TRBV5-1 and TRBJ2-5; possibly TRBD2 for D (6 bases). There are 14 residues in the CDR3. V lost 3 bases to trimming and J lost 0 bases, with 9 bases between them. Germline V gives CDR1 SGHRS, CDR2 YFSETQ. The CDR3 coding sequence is TGCGCCAGCAGCTGGACGGGGGACCAAGAGACCCAGTACTTC. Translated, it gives CASSWTGDQETQYF.

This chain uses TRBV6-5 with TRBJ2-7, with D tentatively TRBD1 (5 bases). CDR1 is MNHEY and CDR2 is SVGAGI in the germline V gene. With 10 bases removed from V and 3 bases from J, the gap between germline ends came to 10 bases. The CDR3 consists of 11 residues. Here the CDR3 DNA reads TGTGCCATAAAGACAGTCTACGAGCAGTACTTC. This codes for CAIKTVYEQYF.

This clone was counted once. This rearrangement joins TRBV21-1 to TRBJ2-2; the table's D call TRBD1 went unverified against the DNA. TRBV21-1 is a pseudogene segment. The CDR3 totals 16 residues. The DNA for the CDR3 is TGTGCCAGCAGCTCGACAGGGGGCGTGAACACCGGGGAGCTGTTTTTT. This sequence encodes CASSSTGGVNTGELFF.

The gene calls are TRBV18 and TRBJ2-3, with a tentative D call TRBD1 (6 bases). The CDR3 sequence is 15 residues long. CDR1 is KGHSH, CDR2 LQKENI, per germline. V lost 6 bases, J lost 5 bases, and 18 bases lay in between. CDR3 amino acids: CASSLTGVLGDTQYF. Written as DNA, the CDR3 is TGTGCCAGCTCCTTGACAGGTGTATTAGGAGATACGCAGTATTTT.

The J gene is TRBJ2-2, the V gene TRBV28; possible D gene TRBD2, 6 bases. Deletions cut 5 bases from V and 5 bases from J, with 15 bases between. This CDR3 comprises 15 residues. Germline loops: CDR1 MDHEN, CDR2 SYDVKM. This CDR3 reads CASSLSSDRTGELFF. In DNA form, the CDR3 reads TGTGCCAGCAGTCTCTCTAGCGATCGAACCGGGGAGCTGTTTTTT.

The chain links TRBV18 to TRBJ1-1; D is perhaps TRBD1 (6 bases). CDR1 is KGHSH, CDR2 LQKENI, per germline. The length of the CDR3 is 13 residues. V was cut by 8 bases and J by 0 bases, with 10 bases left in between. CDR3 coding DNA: TGTGCCAGCCTTCAGGGGATGAACACTGAAGCTTTCTTT. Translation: CASLQGMNTEAFF.

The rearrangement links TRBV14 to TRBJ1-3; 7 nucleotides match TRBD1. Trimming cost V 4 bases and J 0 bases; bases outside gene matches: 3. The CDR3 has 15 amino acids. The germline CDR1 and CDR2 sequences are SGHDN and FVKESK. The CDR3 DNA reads TGTGCCAGCAGCCTCCAGGGGGTCTCTGGAAACACCATATATTTT. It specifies CASSLQGVSGNTIYF.

The CDR3 loop reads CASSFLAGGPLSSDTDTQYF. DNA of the CDR3: TGTGCCAGCAGTTTCTTAGCGGGAGGGCCCCTTAGTTCTGACACAGATACGCAGTATTTT. The chain links TRBV28 to TRBJ2-3, with 11 bases fitting TRBD2. V lost 3 bases and J lost 2; bases outside the gene matches: 16. The length of the CDR3 is 20 residues. CDR1 and CDR2 (germline): MDHEN, SYDVKM.

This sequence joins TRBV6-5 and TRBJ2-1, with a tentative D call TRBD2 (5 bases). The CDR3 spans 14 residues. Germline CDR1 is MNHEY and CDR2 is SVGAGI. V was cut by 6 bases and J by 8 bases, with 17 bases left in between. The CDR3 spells CASRREPFIHEQFF. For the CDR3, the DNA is TGTGCCAGCAGAAGGGAGCCGTTTATCCATGAGCAGTTCTTC.

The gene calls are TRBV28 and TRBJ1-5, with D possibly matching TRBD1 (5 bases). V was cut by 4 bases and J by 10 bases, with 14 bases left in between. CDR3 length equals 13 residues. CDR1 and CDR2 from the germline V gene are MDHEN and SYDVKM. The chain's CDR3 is CASSSNGRGPQHF. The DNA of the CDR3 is TGTGCCAGCAGTTCAAATGGGAGGGGACCCCAGCATTTT.

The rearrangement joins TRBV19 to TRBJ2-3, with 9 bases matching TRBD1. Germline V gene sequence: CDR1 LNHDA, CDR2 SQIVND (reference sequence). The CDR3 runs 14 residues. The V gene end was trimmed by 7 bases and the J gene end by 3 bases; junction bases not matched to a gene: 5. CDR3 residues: CASTSDRGTDTQYF. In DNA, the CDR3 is TGTGCCAGTACCTCGGACAGGGGAACAGATACGCAGTATTTT.

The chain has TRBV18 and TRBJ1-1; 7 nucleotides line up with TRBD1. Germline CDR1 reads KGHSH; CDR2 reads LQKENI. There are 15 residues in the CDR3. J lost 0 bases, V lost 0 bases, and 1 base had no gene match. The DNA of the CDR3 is TGTGCCAGCTCACCACCGGGACAGCTGAACACTGAAGCTTTCTTT. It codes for CASSPPGQLNTEAFF.

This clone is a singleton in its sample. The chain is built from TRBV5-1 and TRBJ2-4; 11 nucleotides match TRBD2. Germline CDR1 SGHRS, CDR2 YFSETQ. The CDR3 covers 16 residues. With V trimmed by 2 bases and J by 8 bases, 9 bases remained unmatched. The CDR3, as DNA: TGCGCCAGCAGCTTACCCCTAGCGGGAGGCGAGGACATTCAGTACTTC. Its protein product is CASSLPLAGGEDIQYF.

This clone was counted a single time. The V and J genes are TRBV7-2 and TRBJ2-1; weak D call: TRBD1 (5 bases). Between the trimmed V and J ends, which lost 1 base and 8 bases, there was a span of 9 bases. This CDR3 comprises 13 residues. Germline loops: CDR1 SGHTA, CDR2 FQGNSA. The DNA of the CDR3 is TGTGCCAGCAGCTTAGACAGGTACGATGAGCAGTTCTTC. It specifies CASSLDRYDEQFF.

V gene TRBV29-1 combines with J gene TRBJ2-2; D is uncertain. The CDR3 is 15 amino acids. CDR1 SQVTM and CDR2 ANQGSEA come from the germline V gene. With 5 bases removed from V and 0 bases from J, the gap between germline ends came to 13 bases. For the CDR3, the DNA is TGCAGCGTTCACGAAGAAACAGCGAACACCGGGGAGCTGTTTTTT. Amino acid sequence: CSVHEETANTGELFF.

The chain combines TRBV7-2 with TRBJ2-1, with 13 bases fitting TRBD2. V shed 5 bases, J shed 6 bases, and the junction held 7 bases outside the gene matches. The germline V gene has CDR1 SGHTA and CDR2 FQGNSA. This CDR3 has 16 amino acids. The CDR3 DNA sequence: TGTGCCAGCAGCACCCGGACTAGCGGGAGTCTCAATGAGCAGTTCTTC. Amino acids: CASSTRTSGSLNEQFF.

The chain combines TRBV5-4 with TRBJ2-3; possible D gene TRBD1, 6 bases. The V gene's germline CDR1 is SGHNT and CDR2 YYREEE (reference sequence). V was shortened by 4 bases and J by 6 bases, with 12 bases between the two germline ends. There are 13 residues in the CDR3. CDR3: CASSLQGTDTQYF. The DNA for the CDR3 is TGTGCCAGCAGCCTACAGGGTACCGATACGCAGTATTTT.

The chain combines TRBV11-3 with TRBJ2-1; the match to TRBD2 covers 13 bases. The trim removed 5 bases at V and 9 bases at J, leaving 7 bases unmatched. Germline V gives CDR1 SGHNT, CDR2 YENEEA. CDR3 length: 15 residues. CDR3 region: CASSPGLAGRSEQFF. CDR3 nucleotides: TGTGCCAGCAGCCCGGGACTAGCGGGACGAAGTGAGCAGTTCTTC.

Here the CDR3 DNA reads TGTGCCAGCAGCTTCGACTACGCACAAGAGACCCAGTACTTC. Translation gives CASSFDYAQETQYF. This chain links TRBV5-4 with TRBJ2-5, with a weak D call TRBD2 (5 bases). CDR1 is SGHNT, CDR2 YYREEE, per germline (reference sequence). V was clipped by 2 bases and J by 2 bases, with 10 bases between them. This CDR3 contains 14 residues.

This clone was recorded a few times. CDR3 sequence (DNA): TGCGCCAGCAGCCCGGGGCTAGCGGGAGTTGGTGAGCAGTACTTC. Protein sequence: CASSPGLAGVGEQYF. The chain links TRBV10-1 to TRBJ2-7, with 10 positions matching TRBD2. The V and J ends lost 6 bases and 7 bases, in that order; junction bases with no gene match: 12. The germline CDR1 and CDR2 sequences are WNHNN and SYGVQD (reference sequence). The CDR3 runs 15 residues.

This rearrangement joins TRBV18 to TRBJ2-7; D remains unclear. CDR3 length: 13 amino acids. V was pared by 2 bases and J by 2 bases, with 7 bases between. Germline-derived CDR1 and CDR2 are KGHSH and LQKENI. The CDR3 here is CASSPRQAYEQYF. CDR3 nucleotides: TGTGCCAGCTCACCAAGGCAGGCCTACGAGCAGTACTTC.

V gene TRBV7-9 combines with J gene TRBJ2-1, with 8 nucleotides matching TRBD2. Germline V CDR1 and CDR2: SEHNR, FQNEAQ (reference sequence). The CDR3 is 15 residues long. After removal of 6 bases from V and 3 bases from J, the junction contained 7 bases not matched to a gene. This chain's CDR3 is CASSQNSGIYNEQFF. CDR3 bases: TGTGCCAGCAGTCAAAATAGCGGGATCTACAATGAGCAGTTCTTC.

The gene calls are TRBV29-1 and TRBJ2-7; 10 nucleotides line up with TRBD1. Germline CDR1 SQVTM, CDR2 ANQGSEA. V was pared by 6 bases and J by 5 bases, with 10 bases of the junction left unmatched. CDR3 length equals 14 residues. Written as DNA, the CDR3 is TGCAGCGTCTCGGGGGGGACAGGGGCTCACGAGCAGTACTTC. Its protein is CSVSGGTGAHEQYF.